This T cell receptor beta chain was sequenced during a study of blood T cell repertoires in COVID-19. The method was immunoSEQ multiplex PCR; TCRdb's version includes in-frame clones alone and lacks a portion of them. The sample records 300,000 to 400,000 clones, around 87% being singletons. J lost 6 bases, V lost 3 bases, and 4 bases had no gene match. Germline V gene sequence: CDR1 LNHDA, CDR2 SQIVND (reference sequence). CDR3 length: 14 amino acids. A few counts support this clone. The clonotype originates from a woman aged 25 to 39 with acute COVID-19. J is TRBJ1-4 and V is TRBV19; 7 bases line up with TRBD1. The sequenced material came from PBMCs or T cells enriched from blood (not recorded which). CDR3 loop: CASSIGTVYEKLFF. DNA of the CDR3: TGTGCCAGTAGTATCGGGACAGTTTATGAAAAACTGTTTTTT.